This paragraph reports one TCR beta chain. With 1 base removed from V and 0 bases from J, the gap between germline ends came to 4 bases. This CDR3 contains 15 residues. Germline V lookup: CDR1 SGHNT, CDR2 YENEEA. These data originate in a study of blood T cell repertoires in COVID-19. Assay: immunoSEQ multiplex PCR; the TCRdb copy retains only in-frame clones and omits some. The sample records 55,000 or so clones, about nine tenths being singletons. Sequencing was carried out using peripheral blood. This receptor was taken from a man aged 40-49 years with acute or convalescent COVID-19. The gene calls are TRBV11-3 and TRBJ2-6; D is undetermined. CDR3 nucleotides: TGTGCCAGCAGCTTAGGCAGCTCTGGGGCCAACGTCCTGACTTTC. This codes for CASSLGSSGANVLTF. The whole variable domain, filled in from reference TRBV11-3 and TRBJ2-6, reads EAGVVQSPRYKIIEKKQPVAFWCNPISGHNTLYWYLQNLGQGPELLIRYENEEAVDDSQLPKDRFSAERLKGVDSTLKIQPAELGDSAVYLCASSLGSSGANVLTFGAGSRLTVL.